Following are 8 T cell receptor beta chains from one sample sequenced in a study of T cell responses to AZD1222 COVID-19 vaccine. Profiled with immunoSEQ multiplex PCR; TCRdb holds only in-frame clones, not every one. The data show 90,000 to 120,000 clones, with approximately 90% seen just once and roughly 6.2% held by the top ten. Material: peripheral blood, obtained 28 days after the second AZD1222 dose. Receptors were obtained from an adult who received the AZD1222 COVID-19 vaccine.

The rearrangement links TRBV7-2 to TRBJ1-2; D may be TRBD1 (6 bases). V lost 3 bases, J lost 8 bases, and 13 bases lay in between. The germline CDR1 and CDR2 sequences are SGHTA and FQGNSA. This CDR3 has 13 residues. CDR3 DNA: TGTGCCAGCAGCTTCCGGGACAACAGGGGCTACACCTTC. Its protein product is CASSFRDNRGYTF. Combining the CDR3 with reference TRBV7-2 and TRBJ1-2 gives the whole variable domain GAGVSQSPSNKVTEKGKDVELRCDPISGHTALYWYRQSLGQGLEFLIYFQGNSAPDKSGLPSDRFSAERTGGSVSTLTIQRTQQEDSAVYLCASSFRDNRGYTFGSGTRLTVV.

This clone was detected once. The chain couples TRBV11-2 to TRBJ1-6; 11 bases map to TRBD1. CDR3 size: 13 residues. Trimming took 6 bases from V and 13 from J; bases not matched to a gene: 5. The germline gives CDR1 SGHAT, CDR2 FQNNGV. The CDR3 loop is CASRRDRGDPLHF. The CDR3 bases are TGTGCCAGCAGGCGGGACAGGGGGGACCCCCTCCACTTT. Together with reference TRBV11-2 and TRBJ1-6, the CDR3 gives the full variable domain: EAGVAQSPRYKIIEKRQSVAFWCNPISGHATLYWYQQILGQGPKLLIQFQNNGVVDDSQLPKDRFSAERLKGVDSTLKIQPAKLEDSAVYLCASRRDRGDPLHFGNGTRLTVT.

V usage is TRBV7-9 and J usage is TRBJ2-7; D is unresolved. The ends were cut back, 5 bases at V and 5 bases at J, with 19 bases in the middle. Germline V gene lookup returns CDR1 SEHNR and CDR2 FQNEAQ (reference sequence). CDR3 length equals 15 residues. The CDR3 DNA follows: TGTGCCAGCAGCGGGATAGGCAGTGGTATCGACGAGCAGTACTTC. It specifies CASSGIGSGIDEQYF.

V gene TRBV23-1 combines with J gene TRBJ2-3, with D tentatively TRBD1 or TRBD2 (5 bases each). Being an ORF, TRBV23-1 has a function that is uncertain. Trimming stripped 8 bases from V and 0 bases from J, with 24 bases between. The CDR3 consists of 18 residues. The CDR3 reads CASVPDPRGPISTDTQYF. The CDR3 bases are TGCGCCAGCGTTCCAGACCCTCGGGGCCCCATTAGCACAGATACGCAGTATTTT.

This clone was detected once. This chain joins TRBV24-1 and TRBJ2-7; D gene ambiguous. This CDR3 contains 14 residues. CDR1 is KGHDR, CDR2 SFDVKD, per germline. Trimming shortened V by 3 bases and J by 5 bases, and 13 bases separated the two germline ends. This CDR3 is CATSDGLRIHEQYF. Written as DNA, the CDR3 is TGTGCCACCAGTGATGGCCTTCGGATCCACGAGCAGTACTTC.

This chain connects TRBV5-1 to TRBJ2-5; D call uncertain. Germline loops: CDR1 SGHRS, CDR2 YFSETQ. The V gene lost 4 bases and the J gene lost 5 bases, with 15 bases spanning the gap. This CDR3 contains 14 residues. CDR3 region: CASSPGGYYETQYF. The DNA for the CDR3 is TGCGCCAGCAGCCCCGGTGGCTACTATGAGACCCAGTACTTC.

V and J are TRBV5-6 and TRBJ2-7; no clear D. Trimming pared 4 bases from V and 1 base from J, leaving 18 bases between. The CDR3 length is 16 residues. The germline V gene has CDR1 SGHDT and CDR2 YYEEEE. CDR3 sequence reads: CASSTPGHPTSYEQYF. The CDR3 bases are TGTGCCAGCAGCACCCCAGGTCACCCGACTTCCTACGAGCAGTACTTC.

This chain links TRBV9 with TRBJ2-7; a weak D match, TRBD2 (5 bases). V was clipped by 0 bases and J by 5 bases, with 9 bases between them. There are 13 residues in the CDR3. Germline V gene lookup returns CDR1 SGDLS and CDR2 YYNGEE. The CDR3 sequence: CASSVEDSDEQYF. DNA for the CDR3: TGTGCCAGCAGCGTAGAGGATAGCGACGAGCAGTACTTC. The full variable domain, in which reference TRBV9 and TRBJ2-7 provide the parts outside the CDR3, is DSGVTQTPKHLITATGQRVTLRCSPRSGDLSVYWYQQSLDQGLQFLIQYYNGEERAKGNILERFSAQQFPDLHSELNLSSLELGDSALYFCASSVEDSDEQYFGPGTRLTVT.